The 14 T cell receptor beta chains below come from one sample, sequenced in a study of vaccination effects on CD4 cells after COVID-19. Using viral peptide pools, the ViraFEST assay grew out antigen-specific CD4+ T cells prior to sequencing. CD4+ T cell isolation took place after approximately ten days of culture. This table comes from immunoSEQ multiplex PCR, and its TCRdb copy is limited to in-frame clones, with some not included. The sample yields over 50,000 clones, roughly 76% seen once. For these TCRs, the target antigens are not known. Source: CD4+ T cells from PBMCs cultured with HCoV-229E spike peptides, taken before COVID-19 vaccination. The source is a human donor who received a COVID-19 vaccine.

The genes are TRBV29-1 and TRBJ2-1; no reliable D call. Trimming removed 4 bases from V and 9 bases from J, with 16 bases in between. This CDR3 has 13 residues. Per germline, CDR1 SQVTM and CDR2 ANQGSEA. CDR3 region: CSVVRPPGAEQFF. For the CDR3, the DNA is TGCAGCGTTGTCAGGCCCCCCGGCGCTGAGCAGTTCTTC.

The V gene is TRBV7-2, the J gene TRBJ1-1, with 8 bases identical to TRBD1. CDR1 and CDR2 (germline): SGHTA, FQGNSA. The junction had 10 bases not matched to a gene; V was cut back by 4 bases and J by 0 bases. The CDR3 runs 17 residues. The CDR3 nucleotides are TGTGCCAGCAGCTCAGGGGGCCGGGGCGCCATGAACACTGAAGCTTTCTTT. This translates into CASSSGGRGAMNTEAFF.

This chain uses TRBV15 with TRBJ2-3; 7 positions agree with TRBD1. CDR1 LNHNV and CDR2 YYDKDF come from the germline V gene (reference sequence). The CDR3 runs 15 residues. Trimming at V came to 8 bases and at J to 2 bases, leaving 10 bases not matched to a gene. The CDR3 reads CATRTRGQTTDTQYF. CDR3 nucleotides: TGTGCCACCCGAACCAGGGGACAGACCACAGATACGCAGTATTTT.

The chain employs TRBV5-1 and TRBJ2-1; D is ambiguous. The CDR3 has 13 residues. V was cut by 6 bases and J by 3 bases, with 10 bases left in between. Germline V gives CDR1 SGHRS, CDR2 YFSETQ. CDR3 sequence (DNA): TGCGCCAGCACATTGCTCGGCTACAATGAGCAGTTCTTC. Its translation is CASTLLGYNEQFF.

The V call is TRBV4-1, the J call TRBJ1-1; possibly TRBD1 for D (6 bases). Trimming shortened V by 0 bases and J by 3 bases, and 17 bases separated the two germline ends. Germline assignment: CDR1 MGHRA and CDR2 YSYEKL. The CDR3 is 17 residues long. The CDR3 DNA sequence: TGCGCCAGCAGCCAAGACCCGAAATCGGGGGGCCACACTGAAGCTTTCTTT. Its protein product is CASSQDPKSGGHTEAFF.

V is TRBV4-2 and J is TRBJ2-1; 7 bases align to TRBD2. The germline V gene encodes CDR1 LGHNA and CDR2 YNFKEQ. This CDR3 has 16 amino acids. With 1 base clipped from V and 8 bases from J, the junction kept 11 bases outside the gene matches. The CDR3 DNA is TGTGCCAGCAGCCAAGGGCAAGCGGGGACTCGAGATGAGCAGTTCTTC. Translated, it gives CASSQGQAGTRDEQFF.

V and J are TRBV19 and TRBJ2-4, with D perhaps TRBD1 (5 bases). Germline CDR1 LNHDA, CDR2 SQIVND (reference sequence). With 1 base removed from V and 1 base from J, the gap between germline ends came to 17 bases. CDR3 length: 18 amino acids. The CDR3 sequence is CASSIVAGRRLAKNIQYF. CDR3 DNA: TGTGCCAGTAGTATAGTCGCAGGGCGTCGGCTGGCCAAAAACATTCAGTACTTC.

The J gene is TRBJ2-4, the V gene TRBV5-5; TRBD1 matches at 11 bases. Germline assignment: CDR1 SGHKS and CDR2 YYEKEE (reference sequence). The CDR3 loop spans 17 amino acids. V was clipped by 0 bases and J by 7 bases; unmatched bases: 9. DNA for the CDR3: TGTGCCAGCAGCTTGGCGCGCGGGACAGGGGGAAGGAACATTCAGTACTTC. It translates to CASSLARGTGGRNIQYF.

This chain uses TRBV5-1 with TRBJ1-4; no reliable D call. Deletions cut 5 bases from V and 6 bases from J, with 11 bases between. The CDR3 has 13 residues. Germline V CDR1 and CDR2: SGHRS, YFSETQ. CDR3 nucleotides: TGCGCCAGCAGAGCTACGGGAGATGAAAAACTGTTTTTT. Protein sequence: CASRATGDEKLFF.

This clone was detected a few times. The V call is TRBV29-1, the J call TRBJ2-1, with 8 bases fitting TRBD1. Germline lookup yields CDR1 SQVTM and CDR2 ANQGSEA. J was trimmed by 6 bases and V by 5 bases; bases with no gene match: 12. This CDR3 comprises 15 residues. Written as DNA, the CDR3 is TGCAGCGTTACTTTATTTCAGGGGGCCTCCAATGAGCAGTTCTTC. This sequence encodes CSVTLFQGASNEQFF.

This clone was found once. The chain links TRBV6-6 to TRBJ2-7, with 7 bases identical to TRBD2. The CDR3 totals 13 residues. Germline CDR1 MNHNY, CDR2 SVGAGI (reference sequence). J gave up 5 bases and V 4 bases, and 5 bases lay outside the gene matches. The CDR3 reads CASSSSGRHEQYV. DNA for the CDR3: TGTGCCAGCAGTTCCTCCGGGAGGCACGAGCAGTACGTC.

The chain carries TRBV5-1 and TRBJ2-1; 13 bases fit TRBD2. Per the germline V gene, CDR1 is SGHRS and CDR2 is YFSETQ. The CDR3 has 14 residues. Trimming cost V 4 bases and J 7 bases; bases outside gene matches: 2. The chain's CDR3 is CASSATSGGNEQFF. The CDR3 region has the DNA TGCGCCAGCAGCGCGACTAGCGGGGGGAATGAGCAGTTCTTC.

The chain couples TRBV18 to TRBJ2-3; 9 bases are shared with TRBD2. The CDR3 extends over 15 amino acids. With V trimmed by 6 bases and J by 5 bases, 9 bases remained unmatched. Germline loops: CDR1 KGHSH, CDR2 LQKENI. CDR3 bases: TGTGCCAGCTCGAGGCAGCGGGGGGAAGTAGATACGCAGTATTTT. Translating gives CASSRQRGEVDTQYF.

J is TRBJ2-7 and V is TRBV5-5; D remains unclear. The CDR3 has 11 residues. Trimming took off 4 bases at V and 3 bases at J, with 5 bases between the two ends. Per germline, CDR1 SGHKS and CDR2 YYEKEE (reference sequence). CDR3 sequence: CASSTFYEQYV. CDR3 nucleotide sequence: TGTGCCAGCAGCACCTTCTACGAGCAGTACGTC.